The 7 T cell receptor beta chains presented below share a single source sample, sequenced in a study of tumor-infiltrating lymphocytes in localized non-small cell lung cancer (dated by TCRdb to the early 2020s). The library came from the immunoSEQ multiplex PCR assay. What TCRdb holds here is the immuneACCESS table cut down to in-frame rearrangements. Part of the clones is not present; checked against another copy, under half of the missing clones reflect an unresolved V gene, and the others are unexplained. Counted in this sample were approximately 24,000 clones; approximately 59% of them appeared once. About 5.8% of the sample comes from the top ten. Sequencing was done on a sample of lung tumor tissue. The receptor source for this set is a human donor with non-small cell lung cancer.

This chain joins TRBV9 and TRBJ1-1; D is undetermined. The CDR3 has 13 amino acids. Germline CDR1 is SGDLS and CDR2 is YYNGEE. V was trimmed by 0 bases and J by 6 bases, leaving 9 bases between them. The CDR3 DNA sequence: TGTGCCAGCAGCGTAGGGCGATTCTCTGAAGCTTTCTTT. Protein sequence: CASSVGRFSEAFF.

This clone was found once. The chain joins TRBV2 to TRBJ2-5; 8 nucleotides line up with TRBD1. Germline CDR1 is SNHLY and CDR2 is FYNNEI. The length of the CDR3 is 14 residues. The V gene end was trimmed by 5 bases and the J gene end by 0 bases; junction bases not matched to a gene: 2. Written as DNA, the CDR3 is TGTGCCAGCAGTCGGGACAGGTACCAAGAGACCCAGTACTTC. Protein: CASSRDRYQETQYF. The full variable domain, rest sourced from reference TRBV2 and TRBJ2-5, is EPEVTQTPSHQVTQMGQEVILRCVPISNHLYFYWYRQILGQKVEFLVSFYNNEISEKSEIFDDQFSVERPDGSNFTLKIRSTKLEDSAMYFCASSRDRYQETQYFGPGTRLLVL.

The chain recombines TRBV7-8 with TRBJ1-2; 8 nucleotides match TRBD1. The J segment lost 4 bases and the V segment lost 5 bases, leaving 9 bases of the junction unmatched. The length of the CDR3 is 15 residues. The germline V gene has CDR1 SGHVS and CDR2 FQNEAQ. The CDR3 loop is CASSPTGGRIYGYTF. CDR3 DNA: TGTGCCAGCAGCCCAACAGGGGGAAGAATCTATGGCTACACCTTC. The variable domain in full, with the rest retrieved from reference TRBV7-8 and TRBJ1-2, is GAGVSQSPRYKVAKRGQDVALRCDPISGHVSLFWYQQALGQGPEFLTYFQNEAQLDKSGLPSDRFFAERPEGSVSTLKIQRTQQEDSAVYLCASSPTGGRIYGYTFGSGTRLTVV.

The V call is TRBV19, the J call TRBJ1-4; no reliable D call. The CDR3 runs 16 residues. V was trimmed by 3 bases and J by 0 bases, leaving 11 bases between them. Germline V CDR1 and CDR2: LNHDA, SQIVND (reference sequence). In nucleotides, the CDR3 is TGTGCCAGTAGTATTGCGAGGTCAGCAACTAATGAAAAACTGTTTTTT. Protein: CASSIARSATNEKLFF.

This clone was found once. CDR3 loop: CASSLAGWETQYF. The CDR3 DNA follows: TGTGCCAGCAGCTTGGCAGGGTGGGAGACCCAGTACTTC. The chain couples TRBV7-2 to TRBJ2-5; perhaps TRBD1 as D (5 bases). Trimming removed 3 bases from V and 5 bases from J, with 10 bases in between. Germline CDR1 and CDR2: SGHTA and FQGNSA. This CDR3 is built from 13 residues. The full variable domain, completed using reference TRBV7-2 and TRBJ2-5, is GAGVSQSPSNKVTEKGKDVELRCDPISGHTALYWYRQSLGQGLEFLIYFQGNSAPDKSGLPSDRFSAERTGGSVSTLTIQRTQQEDSAVYLCASSLAGWETQYFGPGTRLLVL.

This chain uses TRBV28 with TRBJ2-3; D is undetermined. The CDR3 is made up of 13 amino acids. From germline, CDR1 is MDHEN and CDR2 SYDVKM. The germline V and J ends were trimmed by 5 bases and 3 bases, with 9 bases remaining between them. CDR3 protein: CASSRPGTDTQYF. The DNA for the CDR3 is TGTGCCAGCAGTCGCCCGGGTACAGATACGCAGTATTTT.

For the CDR3, the DNA is TGTGCCAGCAGCTTGGGGTACTACAATGAGCAGTTCTTC. Residues: CASSLGYYNEQFF. The V and J genes are TRBV11-1 and TRBJ2-1; D gene unclear. The CDR3 has 13 amino acids. Trimming shortened V by 3 bases and J by 3 bases, and 6 bases separated the two germline ends. Germline lookup yields CDR1 SGHAT and CDR2 FQDESV (reference sequence).